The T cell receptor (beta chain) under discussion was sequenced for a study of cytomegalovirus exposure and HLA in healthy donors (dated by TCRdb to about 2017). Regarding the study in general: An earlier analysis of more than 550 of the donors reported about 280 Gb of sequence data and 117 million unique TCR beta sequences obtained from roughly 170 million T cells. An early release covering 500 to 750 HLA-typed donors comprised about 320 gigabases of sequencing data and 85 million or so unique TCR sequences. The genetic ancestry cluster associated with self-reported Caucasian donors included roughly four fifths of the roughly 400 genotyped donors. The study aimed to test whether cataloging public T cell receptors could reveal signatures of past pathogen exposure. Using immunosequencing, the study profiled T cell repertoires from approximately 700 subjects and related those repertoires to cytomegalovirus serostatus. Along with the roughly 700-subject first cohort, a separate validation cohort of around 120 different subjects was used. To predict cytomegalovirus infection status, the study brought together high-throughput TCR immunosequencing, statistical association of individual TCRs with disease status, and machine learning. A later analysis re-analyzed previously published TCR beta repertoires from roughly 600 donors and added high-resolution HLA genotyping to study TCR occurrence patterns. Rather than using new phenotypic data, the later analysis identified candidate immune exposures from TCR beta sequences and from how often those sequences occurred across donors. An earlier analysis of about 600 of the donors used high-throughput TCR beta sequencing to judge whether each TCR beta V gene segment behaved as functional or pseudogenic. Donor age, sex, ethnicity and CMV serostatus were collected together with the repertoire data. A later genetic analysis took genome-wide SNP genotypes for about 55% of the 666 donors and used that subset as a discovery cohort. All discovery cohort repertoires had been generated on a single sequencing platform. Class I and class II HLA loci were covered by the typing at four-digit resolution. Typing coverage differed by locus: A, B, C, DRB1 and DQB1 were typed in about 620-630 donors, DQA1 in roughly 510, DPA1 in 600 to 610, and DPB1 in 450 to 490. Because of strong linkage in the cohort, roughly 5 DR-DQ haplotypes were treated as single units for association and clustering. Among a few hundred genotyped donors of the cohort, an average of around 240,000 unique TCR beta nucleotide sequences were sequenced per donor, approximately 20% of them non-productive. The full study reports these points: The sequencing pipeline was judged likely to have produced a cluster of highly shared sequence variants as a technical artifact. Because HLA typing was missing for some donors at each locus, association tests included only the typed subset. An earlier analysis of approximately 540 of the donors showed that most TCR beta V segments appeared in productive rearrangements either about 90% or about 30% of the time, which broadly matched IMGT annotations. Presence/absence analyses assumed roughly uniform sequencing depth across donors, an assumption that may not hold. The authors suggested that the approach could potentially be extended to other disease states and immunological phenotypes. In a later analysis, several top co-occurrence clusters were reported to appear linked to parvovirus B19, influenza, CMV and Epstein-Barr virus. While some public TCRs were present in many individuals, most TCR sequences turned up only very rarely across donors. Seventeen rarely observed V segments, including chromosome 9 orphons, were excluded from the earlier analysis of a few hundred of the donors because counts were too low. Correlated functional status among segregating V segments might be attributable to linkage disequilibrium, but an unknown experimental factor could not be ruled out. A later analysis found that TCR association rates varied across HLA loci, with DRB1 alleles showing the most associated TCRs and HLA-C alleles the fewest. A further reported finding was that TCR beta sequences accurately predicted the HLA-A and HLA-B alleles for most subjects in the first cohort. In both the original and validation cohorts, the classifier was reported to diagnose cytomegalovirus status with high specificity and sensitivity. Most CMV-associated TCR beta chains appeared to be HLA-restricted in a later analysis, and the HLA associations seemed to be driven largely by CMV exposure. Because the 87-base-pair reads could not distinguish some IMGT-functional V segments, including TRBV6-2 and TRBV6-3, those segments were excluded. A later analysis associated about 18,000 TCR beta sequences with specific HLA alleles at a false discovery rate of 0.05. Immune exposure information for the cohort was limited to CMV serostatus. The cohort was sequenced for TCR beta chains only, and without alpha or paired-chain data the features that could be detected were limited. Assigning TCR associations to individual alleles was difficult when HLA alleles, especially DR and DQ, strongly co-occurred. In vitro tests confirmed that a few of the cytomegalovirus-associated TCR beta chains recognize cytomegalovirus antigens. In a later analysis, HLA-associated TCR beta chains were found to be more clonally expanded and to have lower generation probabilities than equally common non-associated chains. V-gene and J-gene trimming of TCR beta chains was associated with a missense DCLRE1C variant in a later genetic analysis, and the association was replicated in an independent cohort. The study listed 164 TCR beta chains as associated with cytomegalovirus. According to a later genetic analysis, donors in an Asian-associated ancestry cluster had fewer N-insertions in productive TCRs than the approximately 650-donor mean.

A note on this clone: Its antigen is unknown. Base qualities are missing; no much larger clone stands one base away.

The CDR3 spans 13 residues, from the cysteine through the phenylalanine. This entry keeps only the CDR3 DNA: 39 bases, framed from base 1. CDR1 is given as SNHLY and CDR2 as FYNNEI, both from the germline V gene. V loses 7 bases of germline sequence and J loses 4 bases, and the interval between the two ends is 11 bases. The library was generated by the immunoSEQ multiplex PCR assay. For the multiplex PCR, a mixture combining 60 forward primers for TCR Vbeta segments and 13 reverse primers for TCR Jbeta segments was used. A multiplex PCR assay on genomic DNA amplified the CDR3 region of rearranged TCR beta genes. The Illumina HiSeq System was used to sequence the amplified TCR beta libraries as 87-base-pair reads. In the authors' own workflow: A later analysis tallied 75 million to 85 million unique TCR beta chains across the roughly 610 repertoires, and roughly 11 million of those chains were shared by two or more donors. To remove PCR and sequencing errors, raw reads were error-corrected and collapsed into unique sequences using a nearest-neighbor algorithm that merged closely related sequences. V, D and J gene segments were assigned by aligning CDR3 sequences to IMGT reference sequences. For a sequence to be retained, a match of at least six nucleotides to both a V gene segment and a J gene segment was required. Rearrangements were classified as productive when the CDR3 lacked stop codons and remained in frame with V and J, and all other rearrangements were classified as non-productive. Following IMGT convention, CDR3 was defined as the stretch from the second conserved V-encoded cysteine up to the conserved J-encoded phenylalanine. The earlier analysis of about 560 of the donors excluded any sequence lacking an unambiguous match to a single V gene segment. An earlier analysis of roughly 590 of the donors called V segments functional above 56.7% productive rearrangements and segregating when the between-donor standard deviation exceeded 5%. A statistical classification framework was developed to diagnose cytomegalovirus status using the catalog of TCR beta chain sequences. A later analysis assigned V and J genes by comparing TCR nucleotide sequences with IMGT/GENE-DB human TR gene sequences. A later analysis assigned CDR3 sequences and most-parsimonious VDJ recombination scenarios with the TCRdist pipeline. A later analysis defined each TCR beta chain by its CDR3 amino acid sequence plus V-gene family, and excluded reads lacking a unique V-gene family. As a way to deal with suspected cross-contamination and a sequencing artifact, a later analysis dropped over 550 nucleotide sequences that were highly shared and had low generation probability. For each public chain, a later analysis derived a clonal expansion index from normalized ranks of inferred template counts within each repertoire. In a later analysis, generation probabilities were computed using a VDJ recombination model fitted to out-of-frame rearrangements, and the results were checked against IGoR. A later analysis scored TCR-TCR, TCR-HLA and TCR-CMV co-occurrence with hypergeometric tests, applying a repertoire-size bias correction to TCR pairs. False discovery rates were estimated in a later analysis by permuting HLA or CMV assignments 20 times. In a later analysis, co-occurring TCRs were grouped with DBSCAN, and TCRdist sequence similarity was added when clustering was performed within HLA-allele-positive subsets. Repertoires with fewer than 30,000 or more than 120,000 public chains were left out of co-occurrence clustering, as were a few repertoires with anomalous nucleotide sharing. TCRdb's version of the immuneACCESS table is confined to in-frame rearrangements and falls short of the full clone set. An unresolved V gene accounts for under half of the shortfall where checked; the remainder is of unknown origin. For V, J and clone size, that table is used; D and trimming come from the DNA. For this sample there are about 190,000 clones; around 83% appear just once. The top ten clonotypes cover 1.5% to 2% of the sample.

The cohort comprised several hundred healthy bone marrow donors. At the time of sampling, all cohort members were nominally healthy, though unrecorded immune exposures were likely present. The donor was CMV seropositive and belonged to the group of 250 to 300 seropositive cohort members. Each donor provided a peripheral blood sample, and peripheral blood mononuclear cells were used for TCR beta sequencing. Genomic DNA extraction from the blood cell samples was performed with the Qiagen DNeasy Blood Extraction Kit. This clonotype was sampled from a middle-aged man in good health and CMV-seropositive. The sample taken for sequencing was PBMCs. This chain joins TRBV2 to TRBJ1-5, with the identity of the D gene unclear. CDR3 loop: CASTPEQNQPQHF. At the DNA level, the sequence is TGTGCCAGCACCCCGGAGCAGAATCAGCCCCAGCATTTT.